This T cell receptor (beta chain) is drawn from a study of blood T cell repertoires in COVID-19. Study context: Both acute and convalescent COVID-19 samples were obtained from the United States, Italy and Spain. T cells, B-cell-depleted T cells, or PBMCs provided the cDNA or gDNA that served as material.

CDR3 length: 18 amino acids. CDR1 and CDR2 from the germline V gene are LGHDT and YNNKEL (reference sequence). V was pared by 7 bases and J by 5 bases, with 12 bases of the junction left unmatched. As handled by the study authors: Quantification of nucleated cells was approximated via reference gene primer amplification. TCRdb's copy holds only in-frame clones and misses some; the assay was immunoSEQ multiplex PCR. V, J and clone size derive from that table, while D and trimming were established from the DNA sequence. The sample consists of 150,000 to 200,000 clones, about 88% of them appearing once.

Sequenced input: peripheral blood. This receptor was identified in a woman older than 75 with acute or convalescent COVID-19. This chain joins TRBV3-1 (or the pseudogene TRBV3-2) and TRBJ1-6; 12 bases are shared with TRBD1. CDR3 DNA: TGTGCCAGCATCTCACCGGGACAGGGGGCTCCGAATAATTCACCCCTCCACTTT. This translates into CASISPGQGAPNNSPLHF.